The 12 T cell receptor beta chains below all came from one sample that was sequenced in a study of T cell responses to AZD1222 COVID-19 vaccine. The table came from immunoSEQ multiplex PCR; TCRdb's copy has only in-frame clones and leaves some out. The table lists around 190,000 clones, roughly 92% of them singletons. The sample here was peripheral blood, taken 28 days after the second AZD1222 dose. These receptor sequences come from an adult who received the AZD1222 COVID-19 vaccine.

The chain employs TRBV28 and TRBJ1-2; the D gene is possibly TRBD1 (6 bases). The CDR3 has 12 amino acids. Trimming took off 11 bases at V and 4 bases at J, with 14 bases between the two ends. The germline V gene has CDR1 MDHEN and CDR2 SYDVKM. CDR3 loop: CAGGRVGYGYTF. The CDR3 nucleotides read TGTGCCGGGGGCAGGGTGGGCTATGGCTACACCTTC.

The chain is built from TRBV13 and TRBJ2-7, with 7 bases fitting TRBD2. CDR3 length equals 12 residues. Looked up from germline, CDR1 is PRHDT and CDR2 is FYEKMQ (reference sequence). V lost 5 bases to trimming and J lost 7 bases; unmatched junction nucleotides: 5. The CDR3 DNA reads TGTGCCAGCAGCGCCCTCGGGGGGGAGCAGTACTTC. Translated, it gives CASSALGGEQYF.

J is TRBJ2-7 and V is TRBV7-9, with 7 bases identical to TRBD2. Trimming cost V 1 base and J 5 bases; bases outside gene matches: 11. The CDR3 contains 16 residues. Germline values: CDR1 SEHNR, CDR2 FQNEAQ (reference sequence). CDR3 bases: TGTGCCAGCAGCTTAGGGGAAAGTGGGAGGGCCCACGAGCAGTACTTC. It yields the protein CASSLGESGRAHEQYF.

Here the CDR3 reads CATYRSTGELFF. The CDR3 DNA reads as TGTGCCACCTACCGAAGCACCGGGGAGCTGTTTTTT. The chain joins TRBV6-5 to TRBJ2-2; D call uncertain. Germline CDR1 is MNHEY and CDR2 is SVGAGI. The length of the CDR3 is 12 residues. The ends were cut back, 10 bases at V and 4 bases at J, with 10 bases in the middle.

The chain couples TRBV28 to TRBJ1-3; D might be TRBD1 (5 bases). CDR1 and CDR2 from the germline V gene are MDHEN and SYDVKM. Trimming stripped 5 bases from V and 1 base from J, with 9 bases between. CDR3 length equals 14 residues. The CDR3 region is CASSRQGSGNTIYF. The CDR3 DNA reads TGTGCCAGCAGTCGCCAGGGATCTGGAAACACCATATATTTT.

The chain has TRBV27 and TRBJ1-6; maybe TRBD1 (5 bases). Germline values: CDR1 MNHEY, CDR2 SMNVEV (reference sequence). The CDR3 contains 13 residues. Deletions cut 6 bases from V and 6 bases from J, with 9 bases between. The CDR3 region is CASRAGPNSPLHF. The CDR3 coding sequence is TGTGCCAGCAGGGCGGGGCCTAATTCACCCCTCCACTTT.

The CDR3 spells CSVKSTGGANYGYTF. CDR3 nucleotides: TGCAGCGTCAAATCAACAGGGGGCGCTAACTATGGCTACACCTTC. The rearrangement uses TRBV29-1 and TRBJ1-2; 9 bases map to TRBD1. The CDR3 consists of 15 residues. In germline, CDR1 is SQVTM, CDR2 ANQGSEA. The trim removed 6 bases at V and 0 bases at J, leaving 8 bases unmatched.

The V gene is TRBV18, the J gene TRBJ1-1, with 7 bases matching TRBD1. J was trimmed by 1 base and V by 3 bases; bases with no gene match: 8. Germline V gives CDR1 KGHSH, CDR2 LQKENI. This CDR3 has 16 amino acids. In nucleotides, the CDR3 is TGTGCCAGCTCACCCCGACAGGGTTCTGCGAACACTGAAGCTTTCTTT. This encodes CASSPRQGSANTEAFF.

The CDR3 protein is CASSLMNLAGGTEQYF. CDR3 in DNA: TGTGCCAGCAGCTTAATGAATCTAGCGGGGGGCACCGAGCAGTACTTC. The V and J genes are TRBV11-1 and TRBJ2-7; 11 bases fit TRBD2. The junction had 9 bases not matched to a gene; V was cut back by 2 bases and J by 6 bases. CDR1 SGHAT and CDR2 FQDESV come from the germline V gene (reference sequence). The CDR3 is 16 residues long. The full variable domain, completed using reference TRBV11-1 and TRBJ2-7, is EAEVAQSPRYKITEKSQAVAFWCDPISGHATLYWYRQILGQGPELLVQFQDESVVDDSQLPKDRFSAERLKGVDSTLKIQPAELGDSAMYLCASSLMNLAGGTEQYFGPGTRLTVT.

The chain recombines TRBV10-1 with TRBJ2-1; D could derive from TRBD1 or TRBD2 (5 bases each). The germline gives CDR1 WNHNN, CDR2 SYGVQD (reference sequence). The CDR3 has 17 residues. V was pared by 0 bases and J by 7 bases, with 19 bases between. The CDR3 here is CASSESVSGAVGNEQFF. The CDR3 DNA is TGCGCCAGCAGTGAGTCGGTATCCGGGGCGGTTGGGAATGAGCAGTTCTTC.

This chain joins TRBV7-8 and TRBJ2-7; possible D gene TRBD1, 6 bases. Trimming took 5 bases from V and 3 from J, leaving 17 bases between them. The CDR3 loop spans 15 amino acids. Germline loops: CDR1 SGHVS, CDR2 FQNEAQ. DNA of the CDR3: TGTGCCAGCAGCCCCGAGGACAGTACTTACTACGAGCAGTACTTC. Its translation: CASSPEDSTYYEQYF.

The CDR3: CASTTAEYNEQFF. CDR3 in DNA: TGCGCCAGCACAACGGCGGAATACAATGAGCAGTTCTTC. This chain joins TRBV5-1 and TRBJ2-1; no definite D call. CDR1 and CDR2 from the germline V gene are SGHRS and YFSETQ. The CDR3 covers 13 residues. Trimming removed 6 bases at V and 4 bases at J, with 11 bases between.